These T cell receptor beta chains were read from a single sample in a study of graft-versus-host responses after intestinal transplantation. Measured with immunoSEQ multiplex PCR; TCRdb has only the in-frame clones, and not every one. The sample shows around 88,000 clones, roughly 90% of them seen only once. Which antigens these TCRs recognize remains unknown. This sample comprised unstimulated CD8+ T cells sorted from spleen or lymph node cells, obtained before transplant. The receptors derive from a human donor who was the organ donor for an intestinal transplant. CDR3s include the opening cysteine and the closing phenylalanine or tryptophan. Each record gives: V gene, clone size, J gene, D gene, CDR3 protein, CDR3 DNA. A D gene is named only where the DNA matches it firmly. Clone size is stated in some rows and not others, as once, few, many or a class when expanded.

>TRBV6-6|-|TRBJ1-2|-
CASSHSRRFNYGYTF
TGTGCCAGCAGTCACAGCCGCCGCTTCAACTATGGCTACACCTTC
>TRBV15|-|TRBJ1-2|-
CATSRERGAFYGYTF
TGTGCCACCAGCAGAGAACGAGGAGCCTTCTATGGCTACACCTTC
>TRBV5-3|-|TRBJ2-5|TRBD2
CARSSGRLAGVETQYF
TGTGCCAGAAGCTCGGGCCGACTAGCGGGGGTAGAGACCCAGTACTTC
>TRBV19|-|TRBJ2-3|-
CASSLPEGIGTDTQYF
TGTGCCAGTAGTCTCCCTGAGGGGATAGGTACAGATACGCAGTATTTT
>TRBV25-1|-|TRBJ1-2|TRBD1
CASNFQGAGGYTF
TGTGCCAGCAATTTCCAGGGGGCCGGTGGCTACACCTTC
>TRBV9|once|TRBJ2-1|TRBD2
CASSVASGRGNEQFF
TGTGCCAGCAGCGTAGCGAGCGGGAGGGGAAATGAGCAGTTCTTC
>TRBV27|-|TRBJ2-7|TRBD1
CASSLGQGAIYEQYF
TGTGCCAGCAGTTTAGGACAGGGGGCAATTTACGAGCAGTACTTC
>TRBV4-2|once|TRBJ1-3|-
CASSPHLGSRPDGNTIYF
TGTGCCAGCAGCCCCCACCTAGGTTCCAGGCCCGATGGAAACACCATATATTTT
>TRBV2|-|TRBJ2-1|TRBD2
CASTGTSEASEQFF
TGTGCCAGCACCGGGACTAGCGAGGCCAGTGAGCAGTTCTTC
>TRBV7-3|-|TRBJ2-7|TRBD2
CASSPSGSGRGEQYF
TGTGCCAGCAGCCCCAGTGGCAGCGGGAGAGGCGAGCAGTACTTC
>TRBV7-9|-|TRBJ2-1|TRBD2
CASSLAGGAVAGNEQFF
TGTGCCAGCAGCTTAGCGGGAGGGGCAGTGGCGGGAAATGAGCAGTTCTTC
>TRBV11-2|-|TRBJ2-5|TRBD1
CASSLDPGQGWETQYF
TGTGCCAGCAGCTTAGATCCCGGACAGGGTTGGGAGACCCAGTACTTC
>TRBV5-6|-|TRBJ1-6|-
CASSRASGMSSYNSPLHF
TGTGCCAGCAGCCGCGCCTCAGGGATGAGCTCCTATAATTCACCCCTCCACTTT
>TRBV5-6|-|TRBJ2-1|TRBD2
CASSRTSGRAGYNEQFF
TGTGCCAGCAGCCGGACTAGCGGGAGGGCCGGGTACAATGAGCAGTTCTTC
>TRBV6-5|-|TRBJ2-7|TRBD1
CASSLGTGYDEQYF
TGTGCCAGCAGCCTCGGGACAGGGTACGACGAGCAGTACTTC
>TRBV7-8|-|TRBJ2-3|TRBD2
CASSLGTMASGVTDTQYF
TGTGCCAGCAGCTTAGGAACAATGGCTAGCGGGGTCACAGATACGCAGTATTTT
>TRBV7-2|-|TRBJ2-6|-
CASSPSVEDPGANVLTF
TGTGCCAGCAGCCCTTCCGTAGAGGACCCTGGGGCCAACGTCCTGACTTTC
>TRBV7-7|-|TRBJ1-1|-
CASSLRLNTEAFF
TGTGCTAGCAGCCTACGACTTAACACTGAAGCTTTCTTT
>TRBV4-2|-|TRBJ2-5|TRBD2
CASSGVAGRETQYF
TGTGCCAGCAGCGGGGTAGCGGGAAGGGAGACCCAGTACTTC
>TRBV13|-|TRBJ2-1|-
CASSLLASGGGYNEQFF
TGTGCCAGCAGCTTACTCGCATCTGGAGGGGGATACAATGAGCAGTTCTTC
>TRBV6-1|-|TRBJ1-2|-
CASSEYAQAGGYTF
TGTGCCAGCAGTGAATACGCCCAGGCGGGGGGCTACACCTTC
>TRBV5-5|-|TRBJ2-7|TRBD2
CASSFRLATGHRGQYF
TGTGCCAGCAGCTTCCGACTAGCGACGGGCCATCGAGGGCAGTACTTC
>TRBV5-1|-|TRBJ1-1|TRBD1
CASSFGTGLTEAFF
TGCGCCAGCAGCTTCGGGACAGGGCTTACTGAAGCTTTCTTT
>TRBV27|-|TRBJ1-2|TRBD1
CASSLLGQGSYTF
TGTGCCAGCAGCCTTCTTGGACAGGGAAGCTACACCTTC
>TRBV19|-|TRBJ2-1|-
CASSIDGADNEQFF
TGTGCCAGTAGTATTGACGGGGCAGACAATGAGCAGTTCTTC
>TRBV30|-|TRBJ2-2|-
CAWSGVQVPGELFF
TGTGCCTGGAGTGGCGTACAGGTCCCCGGGGAGCTGTTTTTT